This T cell receptor (beta chain) was observed in a study of cytomegalovirus exposure and HLA in healthy donors. Concerning this clone: Its antigen remains unidentified.

Primers: 60 Vbeta forward and 13 Jbeta reverse. The protocol was immunoSEQ multiplex PCR, while the TCRdb copy is restricted to in-frame clones and leaves out a portion. The profile shows 65,000 or so clones, around 73% of them singletons. Study outcomes and limitations: In a later analysis, common viral pathogens appeared linked to several of the most significant clusters.

This TCR came from a girl aged 5 to 17 in good health and CMV-seropositive. Sequenced input: PBMCs.

In DNA form, the CDR3 reads TGTGCCAGCAGATCCCAACGACGGGGAGCTGGTTACAATGAGCAGTTCTTC. It yields the protein CASRSQRRGAGYNEQFF. The chain is built from TRBV28 and TRBJ2-1, with D possibly matching TRBD2 (5 bases). Between the trimmed V and J ends, which lost 6 bases and 4 bases, there was a span of 22 bases. Germline values: CDR1 MDHEN, CDR2 SYDVKM. The CDR3 contains 17 residues.